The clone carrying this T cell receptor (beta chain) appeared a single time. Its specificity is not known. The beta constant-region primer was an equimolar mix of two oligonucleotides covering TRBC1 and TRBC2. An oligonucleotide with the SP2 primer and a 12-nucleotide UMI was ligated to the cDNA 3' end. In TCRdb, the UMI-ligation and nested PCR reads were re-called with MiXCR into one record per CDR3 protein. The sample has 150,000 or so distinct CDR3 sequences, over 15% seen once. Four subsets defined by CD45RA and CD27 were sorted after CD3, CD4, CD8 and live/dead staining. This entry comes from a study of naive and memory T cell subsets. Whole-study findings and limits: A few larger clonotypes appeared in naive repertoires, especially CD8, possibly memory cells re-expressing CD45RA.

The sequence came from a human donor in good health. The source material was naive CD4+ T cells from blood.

The CDR3 spells CASSWQQQETQYF. Here the CDR3 DNA reads TGTGCCAGCAGTTGGCAACAGCAGGAGACCCAGTACTTC. J is TRBJ2-5 and V is TRBV2; D gene ambiguous. V lost 5 bases to trimming and J lost 5 bases, with 12 bases between them. The V gene's germline CDR1 is SNHLY and CDR2 FYNNEI. This CDR3 contains 13 residues.